A selection of T cell receptor beta chains follows, all from one sample in a study of control samples from healthy donors and cancer patients. TCRdb's copy holds only in-frame clones and misses some; the assay was immunoSEQ multiplex PCR. The sample has 130,000 to 150,000 clones; 80% to 90% are singletons. The sequenced sample was blood. All receptors come from a woman aged 25 to 39 in good health. CDR3s include the opening cysteine and the closing phenylalanine or tryptophan. D genes are given only for firm matches.

>TRBV19|-
CASSISAGEKGQPQHF
>TRBV2|TRBD1
CASSGQGGDEQYF
>TRBV4-2|-
CASSQWGGAQPQHF
>TRBV28|TRBD1
CASSLPGQINYGYTF
>TRBV5-1|TRBD1
CASSATGQQETQYF
>TRBV29-1|-
CSVEDSGSTDTQYF
>TRBV6-1|-
CASSEGGYTGYEQYF
>TRBV13|TRBD2
CASSLDRGRVYEQYF
>TRBV5-1|TRBD2
CASSWGGTGGNEQFF
>TRBV13|TRBD1
CASSRGGQGRGRSYTF
>TRBV12-3/TRBV12-4|TRBD2
CASKWGGYNEQFF
>TRBV28|TRBD1
CASSLYVGQPYGYTF
>TRBV29-1|-
CSLGWGSEAFF
>TRBV30|TRBD2
CAWSAGLAGRDTQYF
>TRBV28|-
CASSSGSPGTRGYTF
>TRBV12-3/TRBV12-4|-
CASSPLAKNIQYF
>TRBV19|-
CASSGGGGQPQHF
>TRBV9|-
CASSVSGGPYEQYF
>TRBV5-1|-
CASSLGPGGGYTF
>TRBV30|-
CAWSSFRTQYF
>TRBV6-5|TRBD2
CASIPGLAGDEQFF
>TRBV5-1|TRBD1
CASRKGTGNGNTIYF
>TRBV13|TRBD1
CAGSLTGGTEAFF
>TRBV28|TRBD2
CASSSRTSGYEQYF
>TRBV19|TRBD1
CASSGTGSSNQPQHF
>TRBV4-1|-
CASSQVSGYYEQYF
>TRBV19|TRBD1
CASSIAPTGTLQETQYF
>TRBV9|-
CASSVSGHIRSETQYF
>TRBV4-2|-
CASSQKWASVNEQFF
>TRBV9|TRBD2
CASSLAGGNNEQFF
>TRBV7-8|-
CASSFAGLINEQYF
>TRBV30|-
CAWSMREDQPQHF
>TRBV11-3|-
CASSTEGSNTGELFF
>TRBV21-1|-
CASSSSWGSAHNYGYTF
>TRBV12-3/TRBV12-4|-
CASGVAEKLFF
>TRBV30|-
CAWRLPGESYNEQFF
>TRBV2|TRBD1
CASSERDSPNSYNSPLHF